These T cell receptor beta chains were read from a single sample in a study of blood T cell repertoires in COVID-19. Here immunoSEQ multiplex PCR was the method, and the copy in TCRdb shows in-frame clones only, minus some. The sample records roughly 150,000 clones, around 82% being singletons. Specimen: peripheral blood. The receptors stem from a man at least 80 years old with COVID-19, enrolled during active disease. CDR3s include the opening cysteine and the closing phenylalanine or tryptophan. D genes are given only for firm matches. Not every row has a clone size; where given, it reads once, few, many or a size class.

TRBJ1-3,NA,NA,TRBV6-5,TGTGCCAGCAGTTACACCGCGAGCTCTGGAAACACCATATATTTT,CASSYTASSGNTIYF
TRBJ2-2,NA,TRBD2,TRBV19,TGTGCCAGTAGTATTTCAGCGGGGGGAATCGCGAACACCGGGGAGCTGTTTTTT,CASSISAGGIANTGELFF
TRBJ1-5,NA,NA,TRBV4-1,TGCGCCAGCAGCCAGCGGACCTGGGGGGATAGCAATCAGCCCCAGCATTTT,CASSQRTWGDSNQPQHF
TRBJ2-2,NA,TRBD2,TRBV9,TGTGCCAGCAGCGTAGCGGGGGGGCTCACCGGGGAGCTGTTTTTT,CASSVAGGLTGELFF
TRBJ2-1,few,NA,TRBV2,TGTGCCAGCATATCGGAGACCGTCTCCTACAATGAGCAGTTCTTC,CASISETVSYNEQFF
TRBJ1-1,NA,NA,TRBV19,TGTGCCAGTAGTATAGGGGCAGCCCAGAACACTGAAGCTTTCTTT,CASSIGAAQNTEAFF
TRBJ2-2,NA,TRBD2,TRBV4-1,TGCGCCAGCAGCCAAGGAGCCGGGGGGGACTATAGCGGGGAGCTGTTTTTT,CASSQGAGGDYSGELFF
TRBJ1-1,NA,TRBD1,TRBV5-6,TGTGCCAGCAGCCCGGACAGGGGCTTACGGACTGAAGCTTTCTTT,CASSPDRGLRTEAFF
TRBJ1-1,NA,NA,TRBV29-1,TGCAGCTCCTCCCCCAATCAGGGCACTGAAGCTTTCTTT,CSSSPNQGTEAFF
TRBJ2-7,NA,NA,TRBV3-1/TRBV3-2,TGTGCCAGCAGCCAACGGGCCTACGAGCAGTACTTC,CASSQRAYEQYF
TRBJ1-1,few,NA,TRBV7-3,TGTGCCAGCAGCCCTCAGGGGACACCCAACACTGAAGCTTTCTTT,CASSPQGTPNTEAFF
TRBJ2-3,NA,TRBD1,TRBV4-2,TGTGCCAGCAGCCGCCACCAAAGGGGGCTTAAAAGCACAGATACGCAGTATTTT,CASSRHQRGLKSTDTQYF
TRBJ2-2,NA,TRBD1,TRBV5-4,TGTGCCAGCAGCGCTGGACAGGGGACAGCGAACACCGGGGAGCTGTTTTTT,CASSAGQGTANTGELFF
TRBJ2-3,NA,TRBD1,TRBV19,TGTGCCAGTAGTAGGGACAGGGTTGCAGATACGCAGTATTTT,CASSRDRVADTQYF
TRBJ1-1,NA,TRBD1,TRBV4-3,TGCGCCAGCAGCCAATTGGGACAGCTAGCTTTCTTT,CASSQLGQLAFF
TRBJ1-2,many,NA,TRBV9,TGTGCCAGCAGCGTAGGGGGCAGGGGTGACTATGGCTACACCTTC,CASSVGGRGDYGYTF
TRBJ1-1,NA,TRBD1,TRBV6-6,TGTGCCAGCAGGGGGACAGAGAACACTGAAGCTTTCTTT,CASRGTENTEAFF
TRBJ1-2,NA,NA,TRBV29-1,TGCAGCGTTGTCGGACTAGGGAACTATGGCTACACCTTC,CSVVGLGNYGYTF
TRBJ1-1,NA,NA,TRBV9,TGTGCCAGCAGCGTAGGACTCAGGGGATTGGACACTGAAGCTTTCTTT,CASSVGLRGLDTEAFF
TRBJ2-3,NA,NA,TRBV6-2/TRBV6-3,TGTGCCAGCAGTTACAAGGCCGGGGAGATAGATACGCAGTATTTT,CASSYKAGEIDTQYF
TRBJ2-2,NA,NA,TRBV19,TGTGCCAGTAGTCCAGGGTCCGCGAACACCGGGGAGCTGTTTTTT,CASSPGSANTGELFF
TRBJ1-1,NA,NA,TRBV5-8,TGTGCCAGCAGCTTGATTGCCGGCACTGAAGCTTTCTTT,CASSLIAGTEAFF
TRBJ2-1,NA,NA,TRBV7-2,TGTGCCAGCAGCTTAGCGGAGAACAATGAGCAGTTCTTC,CASSLAENNEQFF
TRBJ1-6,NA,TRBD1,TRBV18,TGTGCCAGCTCACCGACAGGGGGAAATTCACCCCTCCACTTT,CASSPTGGNSPLHF
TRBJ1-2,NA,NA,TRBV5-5,TGTGCCAGCAGCTACGGACAGCGCGGGGGTTATGGCTACACCTTC,CASSYGQRGGYGYTF
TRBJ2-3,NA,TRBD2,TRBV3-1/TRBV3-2,TGTGCCAGCAGCCATTCGCCGGGAGGTTTTACAGATACGCAGTATTTT,CASSHSPGGFTDTQYF
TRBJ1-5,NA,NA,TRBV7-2,TGTGCCAGCAGCTTAAGAATGCAGGGAGGGAATGTGCCCCAGCATTTT,CASSLRMQGGNVPQHF
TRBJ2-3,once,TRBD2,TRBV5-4,TGTGCCAGCAGGACCAGGACTAGCGGCACAGATACGCAGTATTTT,CASRTRTSGTDTQYF
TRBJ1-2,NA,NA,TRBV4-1,TGCGCCAGCAGCCTAACCCGACAGGACGGAGGCTACACCTTC,CASSLTRQDGGYTF
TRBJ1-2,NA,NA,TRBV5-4,TGTGCCAGCAGCTTGGAACAGCGGGGGAGGGACTATGGCTACACCTTC,CASSLEQRGRDYGYTF
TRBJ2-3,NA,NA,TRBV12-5,TGTGCTAGTGGTTTGGCCTTAAGCGGGCACACAGATACGCAGTATTTT,CASGLALSGHTDTQYF
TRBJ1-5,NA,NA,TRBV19,TGTGCCAGTACCTGGGACTTGTCTCAGCCCCAGCATTTT,CASTWDLSQPQHF
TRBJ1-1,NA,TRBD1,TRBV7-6,TGTGCCAGCAGCCAGGACAGGGGGAATGAAGCTTTCTTT,CASSQDRGNEAFF
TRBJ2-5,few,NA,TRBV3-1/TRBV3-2,TGTGCCAGCAGCCACGCAAGCTCCCAGTACTTC,CASSHASSQYF
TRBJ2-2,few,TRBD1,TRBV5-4,TGTGCCAGCAGCTCCTTCGGACAGGGCCGAAACACCGGGGAGCTGTTTTTT,CASSSFGQGRNTGELFF
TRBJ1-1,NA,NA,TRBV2,TGTGCCAGCACAAAGAGGGACACCTTGAACACTGAAGCTTTCTTT,CASTKRDTLNTEAFF
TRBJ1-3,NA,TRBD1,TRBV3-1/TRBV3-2,TGTGCCAGCAGCCACCGACAGGGCGGAAACACCATATATTTT,CASSHRQGGNTIYF
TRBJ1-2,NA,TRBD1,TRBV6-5,TGTGCCAGCAGCCAGGGGGCCGGAGGCTACACCTTC,CASSQGAGGYTF
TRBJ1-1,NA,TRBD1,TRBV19,TGTGCCAGCATGGGACAGGGGAACACTGAAGCTTTCTTT,CASMGQGNTEAFF
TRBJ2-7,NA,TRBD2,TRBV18,TGTGCCAGCTCACGCCTTACTAGCGACGAGCAGTACTTC,CASSRLTSDEQYF
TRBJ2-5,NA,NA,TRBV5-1,TGCGCCAGCAGCATGAGCACCGGGACTCAAGAGACCCAGTACTTC,CASSMSTGTQETQYF
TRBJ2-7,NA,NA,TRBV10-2,TGCGCCAGCAGGGCAGGACAGGAGGGCTACGAGCAGTACTTC,CASRAGQEGYEQYF
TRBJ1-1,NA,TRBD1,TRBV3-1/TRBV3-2,TGTGCCAGCAGCCAAAAATTTTACAGGGGGCCCACTGAAGCTTTCTTT,CASSQKFYRGPTEAFF
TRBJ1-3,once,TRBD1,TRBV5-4,TGTGCCAGCAGCTTCGGGACAGGTGGTCAGGGAAACACCATATATTTT,CASSFGTGGQGNTIYF
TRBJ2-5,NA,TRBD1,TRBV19,TGTGCCAGTACCCCATCACCCAGGGGGCGAGAGACCCAGTACTTC,CASTPSPRGRETQYF
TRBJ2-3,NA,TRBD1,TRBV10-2,TGCGCCAGCAGTGAGGGCAGGGGGAGTAGGGCAGATACGCAGTATTTT,CASSEGRGSRADTQYF
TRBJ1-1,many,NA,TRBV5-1,TGCGCCAGCAGCTTGGAAGCACTGAACACTGAAGCTTTCTTT,CASSLEALNTEAFF
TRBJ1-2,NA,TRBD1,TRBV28,TGTGCCAGCAGCGACAGGGCTAACTATGGCTACACCTTC,CASSDRANYGYTF
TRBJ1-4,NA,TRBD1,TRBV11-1,TGTGCCAGCAGCCTACAGGGGATAACTAATGAAAAACTGTTTTTT,CASSLQGITNEKLFF
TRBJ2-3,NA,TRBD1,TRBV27,TGTGCCAGCAGGGCAGCTCCAGACAGGGTCACAGATACGCAGTATTTT,CASRAAPDRVTDTQYF
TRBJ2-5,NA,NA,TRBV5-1,TGCGCCAGCACCAAAGGGGAGGCTAGCACCCAAGAGACCCAGTACTTC,CASTKGEASTQETQYF